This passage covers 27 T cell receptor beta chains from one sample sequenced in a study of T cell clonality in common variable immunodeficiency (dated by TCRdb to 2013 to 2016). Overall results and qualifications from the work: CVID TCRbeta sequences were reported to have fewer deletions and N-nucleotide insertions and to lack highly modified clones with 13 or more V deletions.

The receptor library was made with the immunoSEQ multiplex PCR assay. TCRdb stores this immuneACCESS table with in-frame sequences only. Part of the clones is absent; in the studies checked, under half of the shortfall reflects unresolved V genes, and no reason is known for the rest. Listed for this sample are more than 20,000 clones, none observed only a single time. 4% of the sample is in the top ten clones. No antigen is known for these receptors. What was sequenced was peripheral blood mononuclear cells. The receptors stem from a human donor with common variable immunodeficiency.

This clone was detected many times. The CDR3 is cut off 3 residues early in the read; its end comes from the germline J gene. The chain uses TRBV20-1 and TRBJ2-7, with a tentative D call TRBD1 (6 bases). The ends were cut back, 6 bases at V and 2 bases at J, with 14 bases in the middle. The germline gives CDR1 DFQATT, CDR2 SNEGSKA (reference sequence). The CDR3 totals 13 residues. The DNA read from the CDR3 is TGCAGTGCCCCCCCTTCAGGGGCCTACGAG. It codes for CSAPPSGAYE. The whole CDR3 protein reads CSAPPSGAYEQYF.

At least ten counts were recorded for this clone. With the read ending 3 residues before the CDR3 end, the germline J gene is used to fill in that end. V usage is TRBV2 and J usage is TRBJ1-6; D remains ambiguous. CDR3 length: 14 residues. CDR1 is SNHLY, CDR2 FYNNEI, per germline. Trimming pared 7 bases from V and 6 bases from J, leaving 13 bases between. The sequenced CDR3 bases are TGTGCCAGCAACGGGGTATCTGGTAATTCACCC. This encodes CASNGVSGNSP. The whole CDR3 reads CASNGVSGNSPLHF.

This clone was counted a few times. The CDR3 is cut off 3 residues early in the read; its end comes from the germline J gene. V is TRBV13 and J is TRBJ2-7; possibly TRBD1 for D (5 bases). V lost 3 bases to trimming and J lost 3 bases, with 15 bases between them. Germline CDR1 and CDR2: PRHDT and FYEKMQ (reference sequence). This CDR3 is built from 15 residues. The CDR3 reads CASSLVGENSYEQYF. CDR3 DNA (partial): TGTGCCAGCAGCTTGGTAGGGGAAAATAGCTACGAG.

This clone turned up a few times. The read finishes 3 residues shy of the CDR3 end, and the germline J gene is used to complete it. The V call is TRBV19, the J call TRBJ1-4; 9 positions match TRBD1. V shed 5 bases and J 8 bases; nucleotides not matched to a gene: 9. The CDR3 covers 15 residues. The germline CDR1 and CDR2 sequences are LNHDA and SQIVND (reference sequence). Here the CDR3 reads CASSPWTGEDEKLFF. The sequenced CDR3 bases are TGTGCCAGTAGTCCTTGGACAGGGGAGGACGAAAAA.

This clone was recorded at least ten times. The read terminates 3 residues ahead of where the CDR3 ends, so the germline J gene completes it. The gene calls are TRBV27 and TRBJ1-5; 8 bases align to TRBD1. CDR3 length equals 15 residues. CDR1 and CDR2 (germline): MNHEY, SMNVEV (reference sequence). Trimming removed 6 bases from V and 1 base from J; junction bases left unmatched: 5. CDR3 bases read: TGTGCCAGCAGGCGAGGACAGGGAAGCAATCAGCCC. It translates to CASRRGQGSNQP. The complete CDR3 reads CASRRGQGSNQPQHF.

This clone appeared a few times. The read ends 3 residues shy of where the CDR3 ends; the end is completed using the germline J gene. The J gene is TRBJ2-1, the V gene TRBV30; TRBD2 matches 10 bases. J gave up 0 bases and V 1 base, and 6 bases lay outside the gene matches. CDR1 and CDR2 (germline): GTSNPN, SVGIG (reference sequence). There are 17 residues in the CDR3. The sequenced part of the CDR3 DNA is TGTGCCTGGAGTGGACCCTCTAGCGGGAGCTCCTACAATGAG. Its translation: CAWSGPSSGSSYNE. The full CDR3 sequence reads CAWSGPSSGSSYNEQFF.

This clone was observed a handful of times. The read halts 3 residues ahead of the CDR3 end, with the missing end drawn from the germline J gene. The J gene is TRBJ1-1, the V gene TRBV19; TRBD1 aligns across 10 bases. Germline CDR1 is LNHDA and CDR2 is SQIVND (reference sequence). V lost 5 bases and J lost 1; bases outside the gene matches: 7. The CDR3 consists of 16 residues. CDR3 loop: CASSHRDRGPNTEAFF. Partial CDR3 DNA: TGTGCCAGTAGTCACCGGGACAGGGGACCGAACACTGAA.

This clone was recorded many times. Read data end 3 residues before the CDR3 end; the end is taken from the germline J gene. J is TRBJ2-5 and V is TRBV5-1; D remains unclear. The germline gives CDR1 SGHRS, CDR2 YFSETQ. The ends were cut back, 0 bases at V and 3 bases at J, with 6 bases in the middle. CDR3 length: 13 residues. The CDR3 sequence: CASSLVTEETQYF. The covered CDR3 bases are TGCGCCAGCAGCTTGGTAACGGAAGAGACC. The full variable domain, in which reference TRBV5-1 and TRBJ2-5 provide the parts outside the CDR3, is KAGVTQTPRYLIKTRGQQVTLSCSPISGHRSVSWYQQTPGQGLQFLFEYFSETQRNKGNFPGRFSGRQFSNSRSEMNVSTLELGDSALYLCASSLVTEETQYFGPGTRLLVL.

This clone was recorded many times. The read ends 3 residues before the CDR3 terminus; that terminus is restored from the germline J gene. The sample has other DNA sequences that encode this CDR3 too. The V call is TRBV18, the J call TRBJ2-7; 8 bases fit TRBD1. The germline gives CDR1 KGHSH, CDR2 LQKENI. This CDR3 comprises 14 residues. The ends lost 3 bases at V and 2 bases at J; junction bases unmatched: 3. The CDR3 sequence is CASSPGTGPYEQYF. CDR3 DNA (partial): TGTGCCAGCTCACCTGGGACAGGCCCCTACGAG.

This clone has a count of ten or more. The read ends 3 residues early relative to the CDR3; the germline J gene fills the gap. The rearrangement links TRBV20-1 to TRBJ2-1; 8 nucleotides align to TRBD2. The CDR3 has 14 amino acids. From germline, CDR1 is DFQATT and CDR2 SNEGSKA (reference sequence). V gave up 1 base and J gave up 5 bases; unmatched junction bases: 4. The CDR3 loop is CSARVGTRNNEQFF. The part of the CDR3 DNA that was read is TGCAGTGCTAGAGTGGGGACTAGAAACAATGAG.

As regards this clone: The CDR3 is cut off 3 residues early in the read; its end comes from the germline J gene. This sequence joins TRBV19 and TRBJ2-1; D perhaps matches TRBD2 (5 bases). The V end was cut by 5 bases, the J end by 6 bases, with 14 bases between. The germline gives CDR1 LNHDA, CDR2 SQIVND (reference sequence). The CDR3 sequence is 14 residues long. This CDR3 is CASSVGRSANEQFF. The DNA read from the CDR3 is TGTGCCAGTAGTGTTGGGCGTAGCGCCAATGAG.

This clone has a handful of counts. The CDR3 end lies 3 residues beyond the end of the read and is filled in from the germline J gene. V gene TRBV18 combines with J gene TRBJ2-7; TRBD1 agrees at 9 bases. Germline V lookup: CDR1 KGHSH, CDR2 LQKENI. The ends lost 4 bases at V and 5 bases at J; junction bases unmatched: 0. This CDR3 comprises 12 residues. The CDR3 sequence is CASSRDRDEQYF. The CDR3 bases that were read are TGTGCCAGCTCACGGGACAGGGACGAG.

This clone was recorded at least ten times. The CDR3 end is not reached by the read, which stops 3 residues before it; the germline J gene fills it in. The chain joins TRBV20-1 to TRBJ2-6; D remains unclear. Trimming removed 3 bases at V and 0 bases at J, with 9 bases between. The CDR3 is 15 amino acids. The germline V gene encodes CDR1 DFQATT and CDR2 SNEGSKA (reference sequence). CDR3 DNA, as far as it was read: TGCAGTGCTAGTTCCGTCCCCTCTGGGGCCAACGTC. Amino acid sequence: CSASSVPSGANV. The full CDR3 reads CSASSVPSGANVLTF.

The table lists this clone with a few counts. The CDR3 loop is CSAKKWQSSYNEQFF. Partial CDR3 DNA: TGCAGTGCTAAGAAGTGGCAGAGCTCCTACAATGAG. The V call is TRBV20-1, the J call TRBJ2-1; D gene uncertain. The read gets to within 3 residues of the CDR3 end, and the germline J gene fills in the rest. The CDR3 covers 15 residues. V was shortened by 4 bases and J by 0 bases, with 13 bases between the two germline ends. CDR1 DFQATT and CDR2 SNEGSKA come from the germline V gene (reference sequence).

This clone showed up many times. The sequenced part of the CDR3 DNA is TGCAGTGCTAGAGAACCGGGACTTTACGGGGTTGGGGCCAACGTC. This encodes CSAREPGLYGVGANV. The entire CDR3 protein is CSAREPGLYGVGANVLTF. The chain combines TRBV20-1 with TRBJ2-6; D is possibly TRBD2 (6 bases). Sequencing ends 3 residues short of the CDR3 end; the germline J gene provides the rest. The CDR3 consists of 18 residues. V lost 0 bases and J lost 3, with 18 bases in between. Per the germline V gene, CDR1 is DFQATT and CDR2 is SNEGSKA (reference sequence).

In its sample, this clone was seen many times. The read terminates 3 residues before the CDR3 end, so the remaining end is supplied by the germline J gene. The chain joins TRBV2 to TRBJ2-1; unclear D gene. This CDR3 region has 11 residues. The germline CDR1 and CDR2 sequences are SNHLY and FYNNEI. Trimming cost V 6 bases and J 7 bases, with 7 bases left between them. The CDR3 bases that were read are TGTGCCAGCAGCCTATTTAATGAG. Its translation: CASSLFNE. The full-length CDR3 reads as CASSLFNEQFF.

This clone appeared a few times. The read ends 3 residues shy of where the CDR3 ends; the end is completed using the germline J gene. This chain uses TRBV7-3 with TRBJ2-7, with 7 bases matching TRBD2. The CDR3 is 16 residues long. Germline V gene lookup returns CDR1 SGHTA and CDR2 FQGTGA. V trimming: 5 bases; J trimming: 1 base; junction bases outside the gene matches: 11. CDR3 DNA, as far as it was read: TGTGCCAGCAGCCCGTACGGTGGGCGGGAGTCCTACGAG. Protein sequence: CASSPYGGRESYE. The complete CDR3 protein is CASSPYGGRESYEQYF.

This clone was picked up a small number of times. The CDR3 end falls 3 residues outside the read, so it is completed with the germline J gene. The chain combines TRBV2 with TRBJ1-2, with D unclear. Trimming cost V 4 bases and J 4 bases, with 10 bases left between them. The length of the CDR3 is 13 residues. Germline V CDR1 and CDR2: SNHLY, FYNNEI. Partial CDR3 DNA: TGTGCCAGCAGTGTGGCGCAGGCCTATGGC. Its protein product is CASSVAQAYG. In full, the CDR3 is CASSVAQAYGYTF.

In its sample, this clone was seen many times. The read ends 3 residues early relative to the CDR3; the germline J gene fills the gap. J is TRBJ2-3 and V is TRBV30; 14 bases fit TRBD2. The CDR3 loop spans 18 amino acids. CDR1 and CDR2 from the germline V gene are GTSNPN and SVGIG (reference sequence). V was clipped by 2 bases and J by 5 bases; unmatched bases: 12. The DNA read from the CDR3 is TGTGCCTGGAGTCCACTCTCGGGACTAGCGGGAGCTGAAGATACG. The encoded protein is CAWSPLSGLAGAEDT. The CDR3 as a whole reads CAWSPLSGLAGAEDTQYF.

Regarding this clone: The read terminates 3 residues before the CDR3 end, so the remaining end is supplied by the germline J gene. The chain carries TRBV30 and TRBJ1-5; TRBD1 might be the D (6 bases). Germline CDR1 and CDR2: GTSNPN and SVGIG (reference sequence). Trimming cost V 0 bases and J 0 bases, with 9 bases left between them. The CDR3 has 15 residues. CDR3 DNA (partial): TGTGCCTGGAGTGTAGGGGGTCTTAGCAATCAGCCC. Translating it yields CAWSVGGLSNQP. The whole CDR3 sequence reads CAWSVGGLSNQPQHF. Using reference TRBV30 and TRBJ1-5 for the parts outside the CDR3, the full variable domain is SQTIHQWPATLVQPVGSPLSLECTVEGTSNPNLYWYRQAAGRGLQLLFYSVGIGQISSEVPQNLSASRPQDRQFILSSKKLLLSDSGFYLCAWSVGGLSNQPQHFGDGTRLSIL.

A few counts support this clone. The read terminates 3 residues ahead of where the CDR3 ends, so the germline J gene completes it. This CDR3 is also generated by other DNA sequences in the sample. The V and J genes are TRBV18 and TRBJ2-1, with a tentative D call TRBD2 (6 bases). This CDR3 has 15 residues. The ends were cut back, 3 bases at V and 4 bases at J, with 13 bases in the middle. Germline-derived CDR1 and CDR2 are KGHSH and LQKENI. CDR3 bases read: TGTGCCAGCTCACCCGGGCGGGGCGGATACAATGAG. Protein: CASSPGRGGYNE. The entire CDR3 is CASSPGRGGYNEQFF.

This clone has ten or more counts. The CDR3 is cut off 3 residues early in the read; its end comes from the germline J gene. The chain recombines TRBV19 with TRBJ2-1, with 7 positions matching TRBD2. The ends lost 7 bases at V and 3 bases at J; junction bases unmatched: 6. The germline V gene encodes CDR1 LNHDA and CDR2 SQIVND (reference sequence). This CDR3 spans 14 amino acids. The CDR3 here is CASIGGRSYNEQFF. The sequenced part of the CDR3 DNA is TGTGCCAGTATAGGCGGGAGAAGCTACAATGAG.

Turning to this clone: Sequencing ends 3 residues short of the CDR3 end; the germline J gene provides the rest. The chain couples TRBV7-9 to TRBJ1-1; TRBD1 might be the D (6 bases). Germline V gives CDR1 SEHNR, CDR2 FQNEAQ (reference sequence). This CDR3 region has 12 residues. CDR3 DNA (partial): TGTGCCAGCAGCCCTCCGACAGGAGAC. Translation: CASSPPTGD. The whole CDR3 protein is CASSPPTGDAFF.

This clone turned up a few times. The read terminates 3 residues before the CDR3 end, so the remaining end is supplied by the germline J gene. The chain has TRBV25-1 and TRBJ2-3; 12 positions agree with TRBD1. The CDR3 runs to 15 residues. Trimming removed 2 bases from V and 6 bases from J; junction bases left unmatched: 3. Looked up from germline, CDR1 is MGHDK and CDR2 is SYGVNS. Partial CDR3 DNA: TGTGCCAGCAGTGAAGGGACAGGGGGCCCGGATACG. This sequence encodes CASSEGTGGPDT. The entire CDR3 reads CASSEGTGGPDTQYF. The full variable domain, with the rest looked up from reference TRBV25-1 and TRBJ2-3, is EADIYQTPRYLVIGTGKKITLECSQTMGHDKMYWYQQDPGMELHLIHYSYGVNSTEKGDLSSESTVSRIRTEHFPLTLESARPSHTSQYLCASSEGTGGPDTQYFGPGTRLTVL.

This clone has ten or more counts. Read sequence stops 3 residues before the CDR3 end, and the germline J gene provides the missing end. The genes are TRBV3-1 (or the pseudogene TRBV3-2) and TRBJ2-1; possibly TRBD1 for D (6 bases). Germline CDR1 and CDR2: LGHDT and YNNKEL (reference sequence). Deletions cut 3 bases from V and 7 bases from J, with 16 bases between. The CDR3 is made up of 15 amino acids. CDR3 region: CASSQEIRTANEQFF. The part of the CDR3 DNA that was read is TGTGCCAGCAGCCAGGAAATACGGACAGCGAATGAG.

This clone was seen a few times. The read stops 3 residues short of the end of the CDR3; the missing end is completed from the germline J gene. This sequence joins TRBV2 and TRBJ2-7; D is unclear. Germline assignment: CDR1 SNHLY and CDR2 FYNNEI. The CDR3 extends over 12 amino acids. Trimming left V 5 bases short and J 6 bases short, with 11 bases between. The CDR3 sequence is CASSKTVSEQYF. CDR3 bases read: TGTGCCAGCAGTAAAACAGTTTCCGAG.

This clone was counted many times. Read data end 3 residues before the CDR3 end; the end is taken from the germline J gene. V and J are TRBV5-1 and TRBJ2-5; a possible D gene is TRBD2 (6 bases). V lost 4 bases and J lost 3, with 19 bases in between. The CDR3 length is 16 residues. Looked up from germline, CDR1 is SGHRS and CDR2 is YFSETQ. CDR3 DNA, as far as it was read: TGCGCCAGCAGCCCGGGGGACTTGAACCTTAAAGAGACC. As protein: CASSPGDLNLKET. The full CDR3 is CASSPGDLNLKETQYF.